This T cell receptor (beta chain) was documented in a study of OX40 agonist ivuxolimab in advanced cancers. Study results and limitations: Some nonresponders likewise displayed low normalized T-cell clonal expansion.

The CDR3 totals 14 residues. Unmatched junction bases numbered 6, after V lost 4 bases and J lost 5 bases. Per the germline V gene, CDR1 is SGDLS and CDR2 is YYNGEE. This clone occurred a few times. The antigen is undetermined. Sequencing was performed with immunoSEQ multiplex PCR; in TCRdb, only in-frame clones are kept and a portion is missing. The sample has 20,000 to 25,000 clones, less than 90% seen once. Patients with autoimmune history or systemic immunosuppression were excluded. This TCR came from an adult with an advanced solid tumor such as melanoma, head and neck, liver or kidney cancer. The rearrangement links TRBV9 to TRBJ2-1; 7 bases align to TRBD2. Sequenced material: CD4+ or CD8+ T cells sorted from blood, taken in a trial of the OX40 agonist ivuxolimab. CDR3 sequence (DNA): TGTGCCAGCAGCTCGGGAGGACTTAACAATGAGCAGTTCTTC. Amino acid sequence: CASSSGGLNNEQFF.